This T cell receptor beta chain derives from a study of CD8 T cells in ankylosing spondylitis (dated by TCRdb to between 2016 and 2019). Background on the whole study: The study profiled T cell receptor beta repertoires in healthy donors and ankylosing spondylitis patients to find disease-linked TCR variants. Peripheral blood was sampled, and synovial fluid was additionally collected from ankylosing spondylitis patients. In total, the full study cohort was made up of over a hundred healthy donors and 25 or so ankylosing spondylitis patients. The study at large found these results: Some of the motif variants had been reported before in the synovial fluid and blood of reactive arthritis patients, a finding that suggests common disease-initiation mechanisms. In peripheral blood, the disease-linked clones were found at relatively low frequencies and had a CD8+ phenotype. A TCR beta motif made up of several highly homologous amino acid variants appeared to be characteristic of blood from ankylosing spondylitis patients. According to the report, matched synovial fluid samples from ankylosing spondylitis patients were significantly enriched for the disease-linked clones.

This sample was sequenced with an Illumina HiSeq 2500. TCR beta libraries were prepared by quantitative 5'-RACE with molecular barcodes. For the original study's pipeline: Disease-linked TCR variants were identified with a new computational method built on a probabilistic model of VDJ rearrangement. In TCRdb, the public reads were trimmed at Q25 with fastp and aligned with MiXCR, with productive beta chains retained. Each CDR3 protein gets just one entry, which takes the most common genes and DNA from the rows behind it. The V and J calls follow TCRdb's processing rather than the paper's. The sample table holds approximately 190,000 distinct CDR3 sequences, of which about an eighth were seen once. Approximately 10% of the sample belongs to the ten largest clones. For this clonotype: The clone's antigen remains unknown. Qualities for individual bases were not recorded, and no much larger clone is one base off.

The CDR3 spans 17 residues, from the cysteine through the phenylalanine. The kept DNA is CDR3 alone, 51 bases in frame from the first base. According to the germline V gene (reference sequence), CDR1 reads LGHDT and CDR2 reads YNNKEL. Trimming costs V 0 bases and J 4 bases, and their ends lie 18 bases apart. This chain joins TRBV3-1 to TRBJ1-1; the D gene is unclear. This clonotype was obtained from a female donor with ankylosing spondylitis or in good health (not recorded which). Material: blood, either unsorted or a sorted T cell fraction (not recorded which). The CDR3 in this case is CASSQDFGEVRSTEAFF. In nucleotides, the sequence is TGTGCCAGCAGCCAAGACTTTGGGGAGGTGAGGAGCACTGAAGCTTTCTTT.